The 14 T cell receptor beta chains presented below share a single source sample, sequenced in a study of technical replicates of blood from several donors. The repertoire was sequenced with immunoSEQ multiplex PCR; TCRdb's copy has only in-frame clones and lacks some. The data show about 15,000 clones, roughly 80% seen once. Sequenced input: PBMCs. The receptors were sampled from a human donor in good health.

The V and J genes are TRBV4-2 and TRBJ2-5; TRBD2 matches 9 bases. The ends lost 0 bases at V and 5 bases at J; junction bases unmatched: 16. CDR1 and CDR2 (germline): LGHNA, YNFKEQ. The CDR3 runs to 19 residues. The CDR3 protein is CASSQEASGTTILRETQYF. The DNA of the CDR3 is TGTGCCAGCAGCCAAGAGGCTAGCGGGACCACCATCCTCCGGGAGACCCAGTACTTC.

This chain uses TRBV19 with TRBJ1-2; tentatively, D is TRBD1 (5 bases). Trimming shortened V by 3 bases and J by 6 bases, and 14 bases separated the two germline ends. Per germline, CDR1 LNHDA and CDR2 SQIVND (reference sequence). This CDR3 region has 14 residues. The CDR3 DNA sequence: TGTGCCAGTAGTATCGTAGGGGCGCCGAATGGCTACACCTTC. As protein: CASSIVGAPNGYTF.

The chain joins TRBV18 to TRBJ1-1; possible D gene TRBD1, 6 bases. CDR3 length equals 13 residues. The V end lost 5 bases, the J end lost 2 bases, and 9 bases lay between the germline ends. Germline CDR1 reads KGHSH; CDR2 reads LQKENI. CDR3 DNA: TGTGCCAGCTCAGCCGGGACAAACACTGAAGCTTTCTTT. Translation gives CASSAGTNTEAFF.

V gene TRBV28 combines with J gene TRBJ2-1, with 9 bases matching TRBD2. Germline lookup yields CDR1 MDHEN and CDR2 SYDVKM. The CDR3 sequence is 15 residues long. The junction had 8 bases not matched to a gene; V was cut back by 5 bases and J by 6 bases. In DNA form, the CDR3 reads TGTGCCAGCAGTCCCGGGACTAGCAGTTTCAATGAGCAGTTCTTC. Protein product: CASSPGTSSFNEQFF. Together with reference TRBV28 and TRBJ2-1, the CDR3 gives the full variable domain: DVKVTQSSRYLVKRTGEKVFLECVQDMDHENMFWYRQDPGLGLRLIYFSYDVKMKEKGDIPEGYSVSREKKERFSLILESASTNQTSMYLCASSPGTSSFNEQFFGPGTRLTVL.

The V and J genes are TRBV2 and TRBJ2-4, with 7 bases fitting TRBD1. The CDR3 consists of 15 residues. The germline V gene encodes CDR1 SNHLY and CDR2 FYNNEI. V was clipped by 7 bases and J by 3 bases; unmatched bases: 9. In DNA, the CDR3 is TGTGCCAGCACCCTAGGGGCAGGGGGCAAAAACATTCAGTACTTC. Translation gives CASTLGAGGKNIQYF.

The chain is built from TRBV5-5 and TRBJ1-5, with 8 bases that match TRBD1. The CDR3 covers 14 residues. Germline loops: CDR1 SGHKS, CDR2 YYEKEE (reference sequence). V shed 4 bases, J shed 7 bases, and the junction held 7 bases outside the gene matches. CDR3 sequence (DNA): TGTGCCAGCAGCCAGACAGGGGCCGGGCAGCCCCAGCATTTT. This codes for CASSQTGAGQPQHF.

The chain couples TRBV2 to TRBJ2-5; D is undetermined. The germline V gene encodes CDR1 SNHLY and CDR2 FYNNEI. CDR3 size: 13 residues. The V and J ends lost 6 bases and 5 bases respectively, with 13 bases between them. The CDR3 nucleotides are TGTGCCAGCAGGACGGATAGCCCCGAGACCCAGTACTTC. Amino acids: CASRTDSPETQYF. Full variable domain (missing parts from reference TRBV2 and TRBJ2-5): EPEVTQTPSHQVTQMGQEVILRCVPISNHLYFYWYRQILGQKVEFLVSFYNNEISEKSEIFDDQFSVERPDGSNFTLKIRSTKLEDSAMYFCASRTDSPETQYFGPGTRLLVL.

The genes are TRBV21-1 and TRBJ2-7; the D call in the table, TRBD2, was not verified against the DNA. TRBV21-1 is labeled a pseudogene. The CDR3 has 12 residues. The CDR3 sequence: CASSKRRGEQYF. The CDR3 nucleotides are TGTGCCAGCAGCAAACGGCGGGGCGAGCAGTACTTC.

The V and J genes are TRBV2 and TRBJ2-7, with 9 bases identical to TRBD1. This CDR3 is built from 11 residues. The junction had 1 base not matched to a gene; V was cut back by 9 bases and J by 4 bases. Germline loops: CDR1 SNHLY, CDR2 FYNNEI. The CDR3 coding sequence is TGTGCCAGTGGACAGGGGTACGAGCAGTACTTC. It specifies CASGQGYEQYF.

This chain uses TRBV27 with TRBJ2-3; perhaps TRBD1 as D (6 bases). The germline V and J ends were trimmed by 3 bases and 0 bases, with 10 bases remaining between them. The length of the CDR3 is 15 residues. CDR1 and CDR2 from the germline V gene are MNHEY and SMNVEV (reference sequence). CDR3 in amino acids: CASSLGASSTDTQYF. CDR3 DNA: TGTGCCAGCAGTTTGGGGGCCTCTAGCACAGATACGCAGTATTTT.

The chain employs TRBV30 and TRBJ2-7, with D possibly being TRBD1 (6 bases). The V gene's germline CDR1 is GTSNPN and CDR2 SVGIG (reference sequence). The CDR3 consists of 13 residues. V lost 2 bases and J lost 4, with 12 bases in between. The DNA for the CDR3 is TGTGCCTGGAGTCCAGGGGTCCTTTACGAGCAGTACTTC. Translated: CAWSPGVLYEQYF.

V gene TRBV7-6 combines with J gene TRBJ2-5, with D tentatively TRBD2 (5 bases). V gave up 5 bases and J gave up 1 base, with 20 bases separating them. Germline CDR1 reads SGHVS; CDR2 reads FNYEAQ. The CDR3 covers 17 residues. The CDR3 DNA reads as TGTGCCAGCAGCCGACTTGGAGGTGGGAGACTCCAAGAGACCCAGTACTTC. Residues: CASSRLGGGRLQETQYF.

This clone turned up a few times. The chain couples TRBV6-1 to TRBJ1-1, with 7 positions matching TRBD1. The CDR3 totals 14 residues. V lost 6 bases, J lost 1 base, and 5 bases stayed unmatched. Germline assignment: CDR1 MNHNS and CDR2 SASEGT. CDR3 sequence reads: CASSMTGRNTEAFF. DNA for the CDR3: TGTGCCAGCAGCATGACAGGGAGGAACACTGAAGCTTTCTTT.

The chain has TRBV2 and TRBJ2-5; 15 bases are a match to TRBD2. CDR1 SNHLY and CDR2 FYNNEI come from the germline V gene. The CDR3 is 16 residues long. V was clipped by 9 bases and J by 4 bases; unmatched bases: 9. CDR3 protein: CASSGLAGGVGETQYF. In nucleotides, the CDR3 is TGTGCCAGTTCGGGACTAGCGGGAGGAGTTGGAGAGACCCAGTACTTC.